These 7 T cell receptor beta chains were sequenced from one sample in a study of glioma-infiltrating T cells. The iRepertoire nested amplicon-rescue multiplex PCR amplified TCR alpha and beta CDR3s from RNA. TCRdb itself ran the multiplex PCR reads through MiXCR, one entry per CDR3 protein. The top ten clones hold around 8.1% of a sample with 3,500 to 5,500 distinct CDR3 sequences, around 21% of them seen once. The sample comprised glioma tissue, nonneoplastic brain tissue, or PBMCs (not recorded which). The source is a human donor with low-grade glioma or glioblastoma, undergoing nonglioma brain surgery, or in good health (not recorded which).

This clonotype was recorded many times. This rearrangement joins TRBV10-3 to TRBJ2-5, with 12 bases matching TRBD2. CDR1 is ENHRY and CDR2 is SYGVKD in the germline V gene. CDR3 length: 16 residues. With 3 bases clipped from V and 4 bases from J, the junction kept 6 bases outside the gene matches. DNA of the CDR3: TGTGCCATCAGTGACCTACTAGCGGGGGGCCGAGAGACCCAGTACTTC. Its translation: CAISDLLAGGRETQYF.

By sample share, this clonotype is medium-sized (0.01 to 0.1%). The chain joins TRBV4-1 to TRBJ1-1; 7 nucleotides match TRBD1. V dropped 1 base and J dropped 5; count of bases not matched to a gene: 10. Germline CDR1 MGHRA, CDR2 YSYEKL. The CDR3 spans 16 residues. The CDR3 DNA reads TGCGCCAGCAGCCAAGGGTTAAGGGGGCGTCGGACTGAAGCTTTCTTT. Its translation: CASSQGLRGRRTEAFF.

This clonotype appeared many times. This chain links TRBV14 with TRBJ2-5; 8 bases are a match to TRBD2. There are 17 residues in the CDR3. The ends lost 0 bases at V and 9 bases at J; junction bases unmatched: 15. From germline, CDR1 is SGHDN and CDR2 FVKESK. CDR3 DNA sequence: TGTGCCAGCAGCCAAGATCTCAGCGGGGGACCCCGGTTGGCCCAGTACTTC. Amino acids: CASSQDLSGGPRLAQYF.

By frequency in the sample, this clonotype is medium-sized. The V call is TRBV7-3, the J call TRBJ1-5, with D tentatively TRBD1 (6 bases). Trimming removed 5 bases from V and 0 bases from J, with 20 bases in between. The CDR3 consists of 18 residues. CDR1 is SGHTA, CDR2 FQGTGA, per germline. CDR3 bases: TGTGCCAGCAGCCCAAAGCCCCGGACAGAGTATAGCAATCAGCCCCAGCATTTT. Translation gives CASSPKPRTEYSNQPQHF.

V gene TRBV4-2 combines with J gene TRBJ2-3; no firm D call. The germline V gene encodes CDR1 LGHNA and CDR2 YNFKEQ. The CDR3 length is 14 residues. V was pared by 6 bases and J by 6 bases, with 16 bases between. The CDR3 DNA sequence: TGTGCCAGCAGGTTAGATTTTAGCAGTGATACGCAGTATTTT. As protein: CASRLDFSSDTQYF.

Note on this clonotype: This sequence may be a read error, since a much larger clone differs from it by one base. Here the CDR3 reads CAGRDRGSDTQYF. Here the CDR3 DNA reads TGTGCCGGTAGGGACAGGGGGTCAGATACGCAGTATTTT. This chain connects TRBV19 to TRBJ2-3, with TRBD1 matching 11 bases. This CDR3 region has 13 residues. CDR1 is LNHDA and CDR2 is SQIVND in the germline V gene (reference sequence).

Note on this clonotype: A read error is possible here, since a much larger clone lies one base away. Since the CDR3 does not end with the conserved phenylalanine or tryptophan, this likely comes from a read error. J is TRBJ2-3 and V is TRBV7-2; tentatively, D is TRBD2 (5 bases). The V end lost 6 bases, the J end lost 3 bases, and 16 bases lay between the germline ends. CDR3 length equals 15 residues. Looked up from germline, CDR1 is SGHTA and CDR2 is FQGNSA. The CDR3 DNA reads as TGTGCCAGCAGTCAAGAGGGCGCGGTGACAGATACGCAGTATCTT. Residues: CASSQEGAVTDTQYL.